The text below deals with one T cell receptor (beta chain). This specimen comes from a study of cytomegalovirus exposure and HLA in healthy donors. The CDR3 spans 19 residues. The PCR contained 60 Vbeta and 13 Jbeta primers. Sequencing used immunoSEQ multiplex PCR; TCRdb keeps in-frame clones, though not all of them. Recorded here are approximately 130,000 clones; the top ten clones represent 1.5% to 2.5%. The chain recombines TRBV21-1 with TRBJ2-3; TRBD2 was called by the table and not checked on the DNA. TRBV21-1 is a pseudogene. Sequenced material: PBMCs. This receptor was identified in a woman in her sixties or seventies in good health and CMV-seronegative. The CDR3 DNA reads as TGTGCCAGCAGCAAACACATGACTAGCGGGAGGTGTTCCACAGATACGCAGTATTTT. This sequence encodes CASSKHMTSGRCSTDTQYF.